This T cell receptor (beta chain) came from a study of CD8 T cells in ankylosing spondylitis. Study-wide points: Clones linked to the disease showed a CD8+ phenotype. They occurred at relatively low frequencies in peripheral blood. Researchers reportedly found disease-linked clones significantly enriched in matched ankylosing spondylitis synovial fluid. Blood of patients with ankylosing spondylitis appeared to be characterized by a TCR beta motif of eight highly homologous variants.

CDR1 and CDR2 from the germline V gene are LGHNA and YSLEER. The CDR3 consists of 16 residues. V lost 4 bases and J lost 1, with 14 bases in between. With regard to this clonotype: What it binds is unknown. Just one base apart from a much larger clone, this may be a read error.

Libraries of TCR beta came from quantitative 5'-RACE with molecular barcodes. TCRdb used MiXCR to reprocess the 5' RACE reads, holding one entry per CDR3 protein. Among 100,000 to 150,000 distinct CDR3 sequences listed, around 8.5% were seen once. This TCR was recovered from a male donor with ankylosing spondylitis or in good health (not recorded which). The J gene is TRBJ2-1, the V gene TRBV4-3; D is possibly TRBD2 (5 bases). Input material: blood, either unsorted or a sorted T cell fraction (not recorded which). CDR3 protein: CASSPRELTSYNEQFF. DNA for the CDR3: TGCGCCAGCAGCCCTAGGGAGCTAACTTCCTACAATGAGCAGTTCTTC.